This T cell receptor beta chain was retrieved from a study of cytomegalovirus exposure and HLA in healthy donors. Study outcomes and limitations: In a later analysis, around 18,000 TCR beta sequences were associated with HLA alleles at 0.05 false discovery rate.

The PCR contained 60 Vbeta and 13 Jbeta primers. Clones were read by immunoSEQ multiplex PCR, and TCRdb kept only the in-frame ones, dropping some. The sample shows 150,000 or so clones, roughly four fifths of them seen only once. V lost 7 bases to trimming and J lost 2 bases, with 8 bases between them. CDR1 and CDR2 (germline): MDHEN, SYDVKM. The CDR3 has 13 amino acids. Details on this clone: Its antigen is undetermined.

Sequencing used PBMCs. The clonotype originates from a man aged 18 to 29 in good health and CMV-seropositive. This rearrangement joins TRBV28 to TRBJ2-2; D is uncertain. This CDR3 is CASNLGNTGELFF. CDR3 DNA sequence: TGTGCCAGCAACCTAGGAAACACCGGGGAGCTGTTTTTT.